This TCR beta chain was sequenced during a study of blood T cell repertoires in COVID-19. Turning to the study itself: Sites in the United States, Italy and Spain provided acute and convalescent COVID-19 samples.

The protocol was immunoSEQ multiplex PCR, while the TCRdb copy is restricted to in-frame clones and leaves out a portion. This sample has about 170,000 clones, with around 85% found just once. Germline V gene data show CDR1 as SGHTA and CDR2 as FQGNSA. The CDR3 runs to 14 residues. The V end was cut by 6 bases, the J end by 4 bases, with 13 bases between. The J gene is TRBJ1-5, the V gene TRBV7-2, with D tentatively TRBD1 (5 bases). Sequenced input: peripheral blood. The clonotype was recovered from a human donor with acute or convalescent COVID-19. The donor label of this sample is uncertain. The CDR3 spells CASRKDTSNQPQHF. The DNA of the CDR3 is TGTGCCAGCAGAAAGGACACGTCTAATCAGCCCCAGCATTTT.